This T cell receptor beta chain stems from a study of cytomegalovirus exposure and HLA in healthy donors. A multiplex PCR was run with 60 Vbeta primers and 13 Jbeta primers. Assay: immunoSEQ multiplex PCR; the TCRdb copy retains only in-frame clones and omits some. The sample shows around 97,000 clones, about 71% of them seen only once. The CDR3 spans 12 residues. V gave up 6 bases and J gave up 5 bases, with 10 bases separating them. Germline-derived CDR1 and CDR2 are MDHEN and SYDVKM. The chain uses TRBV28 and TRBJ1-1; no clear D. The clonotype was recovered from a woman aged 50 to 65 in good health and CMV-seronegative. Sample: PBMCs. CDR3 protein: CASSVRWTEAFF. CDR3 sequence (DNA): TGTGCCAGCAGCGTGAGGTGGACTGAAGCTTTCTTT. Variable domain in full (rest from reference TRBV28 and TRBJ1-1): DVKVTQSSRYLVKRTGEKVFLECVQDMDHENMFWYRQDPGLGLRLIYFSYDVKMKEKGDIPEGYSVSREKKERFSLILESASTNQTSMYLCASSVRWTEAFFGQGTRLTVV.